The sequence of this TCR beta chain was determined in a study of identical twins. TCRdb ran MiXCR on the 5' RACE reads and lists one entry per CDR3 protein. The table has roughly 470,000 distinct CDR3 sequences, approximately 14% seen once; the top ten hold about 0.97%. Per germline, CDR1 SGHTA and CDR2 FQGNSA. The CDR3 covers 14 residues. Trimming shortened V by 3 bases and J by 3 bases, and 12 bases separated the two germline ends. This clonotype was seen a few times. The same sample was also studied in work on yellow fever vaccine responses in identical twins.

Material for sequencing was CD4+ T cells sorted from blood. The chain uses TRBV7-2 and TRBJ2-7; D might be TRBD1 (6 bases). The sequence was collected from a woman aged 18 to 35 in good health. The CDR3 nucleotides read TGTGCCAGCAGCTTCCGCCAGGGGAACTACGAGCAGTACTTC. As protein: CASSFRQGNYEQYF.